This TCR beta chain was sequenced during a study of persistence of HIV-infected CD4 T cells (dated by TCRdb to 2020 to 2021). For the study in its entirety: Suppressive ART had been received by participants for a median of roughly eight years. The study isolated CMV- and HIV-1 Gag-responding CD4+ T cells from ART-treated individuals to examine antigen-driven clonal expansion of HIV-1-infected cells. TCRbeta sequencing assessed the clonality of all cells in each sorted population, while proviral sequencing assessed the clonality of infected cells. The TCR cluster analysis across participants included about 8 participants for CMV and roughly 7 participants for Gag. Apart from two participants who underwent leukapheresis at a single time point, peripheral blood samples of up to about 180 mL were collected from participants at multiple time points. Anti-CD3/anti-CD28 stimulation activated a higher proportion of cells, with a lower memory fraction, than antigen stimulation. The full study reports these points: Only a small number of individuals took part in the study, and the range of antigens tested was limited. Restriction of bulk TCR analyses to the rare CMV-responding cells that actually carried HIV-1 proviruses was not possible. TCRbeta richness in CMV- and Gag-responding cells was significantly lower than in anti-CD3/anti-CD28-responding cells; CMV-responding cells had higher oligoclonality than CD3/CD28-stimulated and Gag-responding cells. Antigen-responding cells were enriched for expanded CDR3beta sequences that were degenerate, which suggests that CD4+ responses to CMV and Gag underwent convergent selection. A correlation was observed between TCR oligoclonality and proviral oligoclonality within the same sorted populations.

CDR3 length: 15 amino acids, cysteine to phenylalanine. Solely the CDR3 DNA is kept, with 45 bases framed from the first base. V loses 5 bases of germline sequence and J loses 1 base, and the interval between the two ends is 14 bases. The germline V gene specifies SGHTS as CDR1 and YDEGEE as CDR2. Concerning this clone: It has no known antigen specificity. The sample holds no much larger clone one base away, and base qualities are not on file.

This specimen's treatment or condition label, per the study, means: suppressive antiretroviral therapy. Cells were stimulated with anti-CD3/anti-CD28 magnetic beads as a nonspecific positive control representing the CD4+ T cell repertoire. Sorting of responding CD4+ T cells was based on upregulation of both CD40 ligand and CD69. HIV-1-infected adults in whom suppressive ART had been started during chronic infection were enrolled as participants. Plasma HIV-1 RNA had been undetectable (below 50 copies/mL) in participants for at least 4 years. To be included, a participant needed positive CMV serology and a CD4+ T cell count above 400 cells/uL. Before stimulation, PBMCs were isolated using density centrifugation and then depleted of CD8+ T cells. For about 20 hours, CD8-depleted PBMCs were stimulated with anti-CD28/CD49d costimulation, a CD40-blocking antibody, and enfuvirtide, which was added to prevent new infections. Sorting was done on either a Beckman Coulter MoFlo Legacy or an XDP sorter, and propidium iodide was used to exclude dead cells. Genomic DNA was extracted with the QIAamp DNA Mini Kit for samples above one million cells, otherwise with the Quick-DNA Microprep Kit.

TCRbeta repertoires were sequenced from genomic DNA with the immunoSEQ hsTCRB assay version 4 in survey mode. For TCRbeta sequencing, genomic DNA was diluted to about 10 ng/uL, with up to 1 ug used per sample. For the original study's pipeline: TCRbeta data were analyzed in ImmunoSeq Analyzer 3.0, with diversity computed on productive nucleotide rearrangements. Using the Immunarch R package, the improved Chao index served to estimate lower-bound TCR diversity and the Gini coefficient served to estimate clonality. Different nucleotide rearrangements encoding the same CDR3beta amino acid sequence were counted as distinct clonotypes. TCRbeta sequences significantly enriched in antigen-responding cells relative to anti-CD3/anti-CD28-activated cells were identified by differential abundance analysis. TCRs were clustered by predicted peptide-MHC specificity with GLIPH2, both within individual participants and across merged participant data sets. TCRdb took over this immuneACCESS table, retaining in-frame rearrangements with V and J assigned. Such tables are incomplete; in checked studies, under half of the missing clones stem from an unresolved V gene, and the remainder is unexplained. V, J and clone size are taken as reported in that table, and D and trimming were inferred from the DNA itself. The sample table records some 49,000 clones; approximately 90% of these occur just once. Together, the top ten hold about 3% of the sample.

Sequenced here: CD4+ T cells sorted from PBMCs after roughly 20-hour stimulation, sampled from a patient who received antiretroviral therapy. The cell subset or site label corresponds to: CD40L+CD69+ CD4 T cells responding to anti-CD3/anti-CD28 beads, representing the overall repertoire. This receptor was identified in an adult woman with HIV who was CMV-seropositive. This chain joins TRBV5-8 to TRBJ2-3; TRBD2 might be the D gene, on 6 matching bases. Here is the DNA: TGTGCCAGCAGTCCCAAGCGGGTACGCACAGATACGCAGTATTTT. The translation is CASSPKRVRTDTQYF.